One TCR beta chain is described in this entry. Original analysis: Scientists estimated how many nucleated cells there were by amplifying reference gene primers. Using immunoSEQ multiplex PCR, the repertoire was profiled, and TCRdb retains in-frame clones only, with some absent. The V and J calls and the clone size are those of that table, but D and trimming were determined from the DNA. The sample consists of approximately 160,000 clones, roughly 90% of them appearing once. Trimming cost V 6 bases and J 3 bases, with 26 bases left between them. The germline V gene encodes CDR1 MDHEN and CDR2 SYDVKM. The CDR3 sequence is 18 residues long. These data belong to a study of blood T cell repertoires in COVID-19. Study context: Samples came from the United States, Italy and Spain, spanning acute and convalescent COVID-19. PBMCs, B-cell-depleted T cells, or T cells were the source of the cDNA or gDNA that made up the material.

The TCR sequence derives from a man in his 60s with active or convalescent COVID-19. This chain connects TRBV28 to TRBJ1-2, with D tentatively TRBD1 (6 bases). Sequencing input: peripheral blood. DNA for the CDR3: TGTGCCAGCAGACCCGGGGGGGGCGCGGCGCCCGGTCACTATGGCTACACCTTC. Amino acids: CASRPGGGAAPGHYGYTF.